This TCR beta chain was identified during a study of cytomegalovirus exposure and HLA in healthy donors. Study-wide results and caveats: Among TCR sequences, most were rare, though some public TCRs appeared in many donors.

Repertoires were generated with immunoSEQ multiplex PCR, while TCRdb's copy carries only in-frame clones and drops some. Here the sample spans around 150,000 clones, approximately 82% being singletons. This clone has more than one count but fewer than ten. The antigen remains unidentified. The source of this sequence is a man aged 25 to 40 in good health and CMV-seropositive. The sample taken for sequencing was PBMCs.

This CDR3 reads CASRIQGSPLHF. The CDR3 DNA sequence: TGTGCCAGCAGAATCCAGGGTTCACCCCTCCACTTT. The V and J genes are TRBV27 and TRBJ1-6, with D possibly matching TRBD1 (5 bases). V dropped 6 bases and J dropped 9 bases, with 9 bases sitting between them. The germline gives CDR1 MNHEY, CDR2 SMNVEV (reference sequence). The CDR3 is 12 amino acids.